The following is a T cell receptor (beta chain) sequence with its context. Germline CDR1 is SGHTA and CDR2 is FQGNSA. With 0 bases removed from V and 6 bases from J, the gap between germline ends came to 6 bases. The CDR3 consists of 12 residues. Per the original data handling: Reference gene primer amplification in the assay estimated nucleated cell counts. Assay: immunoSEQ multiplex PCR; the TCRdb copy retains only in-frame clones and omits some. V, J and clone size are those of that table, while D and trimming were read from the DNA. The data show tens of thousands of clones, 90% seen once. The sample comes from a study of blood T cell repertoires in COVID-19. Study summary: COVID-19 samples from acute and convalescent phases originated in the United States, Italy and Spain. The analysed material was cDNA or gDNA that came from T cells, B-cell-depleted T cells, or PBMCs.

The chain joins TRBV7-2 to TRBJ2-7; tentative D call: TRBD1 (6 bases). The sequence was obtained from a man aged 60-69 years with acute or convalescent COVID-19. The sample was peripheral blood. The DNA of the CDR3 is TGTGCCAGCAGCTTAGCAGGGGGCGAGCAGTACTTC. Translating gives CASSLAGGEQYF.